Following are 8 T cell receptor beta chains from one sample sequenced in a study of early T cells in non-severe SARS-CoV-2 infection (dated by TCRdb to about 2021). Libraries were made using 5' RACE. Sequencing used a NextSeq 500. TCRdb cleaned the public reads at Q25 with fastp, built clones with MiXCR and kept in-frame beta chains. Entries that share a CDR3 protein sequence are merged under the most common genes and DNA. The sample records roughly 40,000 distinct CDR3 sequences, 12% of which are singletons. The ten top clones hold around 15% of the sample. The source material was whole blood. The receptors were gathered from an adult who was a healthcare worker with PCR-confirmed SARS-CoV-2 infection or an uninfected control (not recorded which).

This clonotype was counted at least ten times. The J gene is TRBJ1-1, the V gene TRBV29-1; D remains ambiguous. The CDR3 runs to 12 residues. Trimming left V 7 bases short and J 0 bases short, with 9 bases between. Per the germline V gene, CDR1 is SQVTM and CDR2 is ANQGSEA. CDR3 sequence reads: CSARALNTEAFF. DNA of the CDR3: TGCAGCGCAAGGGCTTTGAACACTGAAGCTTTCTTT. Full variable domain (rest looked up from reference TRBV29-1 and TRBJ1-1): SAVISQKPSRDICQRGTSLTIQCQVDSQVTMMFWYRQQPGQSLTLIATANQGSEATYESGFVIDKFPISRPNLTFSTLTVSNMSPEDSSIYLCSARALNTEAFFGQGTRLTVV.

The rearrangement links TRBV24-1 to TRBJ2-2; D not resolved. The CDR3 length is 16 residues. Germline lookup yields CDR1 KGHDR and CDR2 SFDVKD. Trimming stripped 3 bases from V and 0 bases from J, with 10 bases between. CDR3 DNA sequence: TGTGCCACCAGTGATCCAGGTTTGCCGAACACCGGGGAGCTGTTTTTT. This gives the protein CATSDPGLPNTGELFF.

This clonotype was counted at least ten times. The rearrangement links TRBV29-1 to TRBJ1-2; D ambiguous. The length of the CDR3 is 11 residues. Trimming stripped 4 bases from V and 6 bases from J, with 9 bases between. Germline loops: CDR1 SQVTM, CDR2 ANQGSEA. CDR3 DNA: TGCAGCGTTGGAGGGTTCGATGGCTACACCTTC. Its protein product is CSVGGFDGYTF.

By share of the sample, this clonotype is medium-sized. This chain joins TRBV6-2 or TRBV6-3 and TRBJ2-3; the match to TRBD2 covers 9 bases. Per germline, CDR1 MNHEY and CDR2 SVGEGT. Germline trimming cut 5 bases from V and 1 base from J; bases unmatched to any gene: 7. The CDR3 extends over 16 amino acids. The CDR3 sequence: CASSEPRGGGTDTQYF. The DNA for the CDR3 is TGTGCCAGCAGTGAACCGCGGGGGGGCGGCACAGATACGCAGTATTTT.

This rearrangement joins TRBV6-4 to TRBJ2-1, with D unclear. The CDR3 covers 15 residues. CDR1 is MRHNA, CDR2 SNTAGT, per germline. V dropped 6 bases and J dropped 3 bases, with 15 bases sitting between them. CDR3 region: CASSYSAELYNEQFF. The CDR3 nucleotides read TGTGCCAGCAGCTATTCGGCGGAACTCTACAATGAGCAGTTCTTC.

This clonotype was seen at least ten times. V usage is TRBV11-2 and J usage is TRBJ2-2; 7 bases align to TRBD2. J gave up 0 bases and V 7 bases, and 14 bases lay outside the gene matches. The CDR3 length is 18 residues. CDR1 and CDR2 (germline): SGHAT, FQNNGV. The CDR3 loop is CASIPRGREAANTGELFF. As DNA, the CDR3 is TGTGCCAGCATCCCCCGGGGACGGGAGGCCGCGAACACCGGGGAGCTGTTTTTT.

The CDR3 DNA reads TGTGCCAGCAGCACATTCATAGGGACTAGCGGGGCCGATACGCAGTATTTT. Encoded protein: CASSTFIGTSGADTQYF. V is TRBV5-6 and J is TRBJ2-3; 13 positions agree with TRBD2. With 4 bases clipped from V and 6 bases from J, the junction kept 11 bases outside the gene matches. The CDR3 has 17 amino acids. Germline-derived CDR1 and CDR2 are SGHDT and YYEEEE.

The rearrangement links TRBV12-3 or TRBV12-4 to TRBJ2-2; D remains unclear. The CDR3 length is 13 residues. The V and J ends lost 8 bases and 2 bases respectively, with 9 bases between them. CDR3 in amino acids: CASGRANTGELFF. In nucleotides, the CDR3 is TGTGCCAGCGGGCGCGCAAACACCGGGGAGCTGTTTTTT.